A selection of T cell receptor beta chains follows, all from one sample in a study of T cells in Graves' hyperthyroidism and ophthalmopathy. MiXCR was run by TCRdb on the multiplex PCR reads, yielding one entry per CDR3 protein. This repertoire shows roughly 400,000 distinct CDR3 sequences, 15% to 17% found once; its top ten account for 28%. The sequencing input was blood. The receptors come from a woman aged 18 to 35 with Graves' hyperthyroidism that later progressed to Graves' ophthalmopathy. Both conserved end residues are part of each CDR3. D genes are given only for firm matches. Part of the rows lack a size; the others show once, few, many or a class for expanded clones.

>many|NA|TRBJ2-7|TRBV18
TGTGCCAGCTCTGACATCTTCTCCTACGAGCAGTACTTC
CASSDIFSYEQYF
>NA|NA|TRBJ2-5|TRBV14
TGTGCCAGCAGCCAATTCCCGCTAGCGTACGACCAAGAGACCCAGTACTTC
CASSQFPLAYDQETQYF
>many|TRBD2|TRBJ2-3|TRBV28
TGTGCCAGCACCGCCGGGACTAACACAGATACGCAGTATTTT
CASTAGTNTDTQYF
>many|TRBD2|TRBJ2-7|TRBV3-1
TGTGCCAGCAGGCGAGGGGAGGGACCGAACTACGAGCAGTACTTC
CASRRGEGPNYEQYF
>many|TRBD1|TRBJ2-1|TRBV18
TGTGCCAGCTCACCCCAGGGACAGGGTATCGATGAGCAGTTCTTC
CASSPQGQGIDEQFF
>many|NA|TRBJ2-7|TRBV6-1
TGTGCCAGCAGTGAACTCGGCGGAGGAACCTACGAGCAGTACTTC
CASSELGGGTYEQYF
>many|TRBD1|TRBJ1-1|TRBV30
TGTGCCTGGAGTAAGGGGGCAGGAGGTAAGGGCTTCTTT
CAWSKGAGGKGFF
>NA|NA|TRBJ2-1|TRBV6-1
TGTGCCAGCTACGGACAGCCCGGAACCCTACTAGGCAATGAGCAGTTCTTC
CASYGQPGTLLGNEQFF
>many|NA|TRBJ1-6|TRBV27
TGTGCCAGCACCAGCCTACTACCGGGACATGCTTCACCCCTCCACTTT
CASTSLLPGHASPLHF
>NA|NA|TRBJ1-6|TRBV5-1
TGCGCCAGCAGCTTGGAGGGGGGGGAAGATTCACCCCTCCACTTT
CASSLEGGEDSPLHF
>few|NA|TRBJ2-3|TRBV4-1
TGCGCCAGCAGCCAAACAGGGTCCACAGATACGCAGTATTTT
CASSQTGSTDTQYF
>many|TRBD2|TRBJ2-1|TRBV7-2
TGTGCCAGCAGCTTGTCCTCGGGACTAGCGGGGATAAATGAGCAGTTCTTC
CASSLSSGLAGINEQFF
>many|TRBD2|TRBJ2-5|TRBV20-1
TGCAGTGCACGGACTAGCCGTCAAGAGACCCAGTACTTC
CSARTSRQETQYF
>many|NA|TRBJ1-2|TRBV20-1
TGCAGTGCTATCGATAGCAGCAGCCCCTTCTTCCAATACACCTTC
CSAIDSSSPFFQYTF
>many|NA|TRBJ2-5|TRBV27
TGTGCCAGCAGTTCCCGGGACCACAGAGGGGAGACCCAGTACTTC
CASSSRDHRGETQYF
>many|TRBD2|TRBJ2-7|TRBV20-1
TGCAGTGCTACCGGACTAGCGGGAAGCTTCTACGAGCAGTACTTC
CSATGLAGSFYEQYF